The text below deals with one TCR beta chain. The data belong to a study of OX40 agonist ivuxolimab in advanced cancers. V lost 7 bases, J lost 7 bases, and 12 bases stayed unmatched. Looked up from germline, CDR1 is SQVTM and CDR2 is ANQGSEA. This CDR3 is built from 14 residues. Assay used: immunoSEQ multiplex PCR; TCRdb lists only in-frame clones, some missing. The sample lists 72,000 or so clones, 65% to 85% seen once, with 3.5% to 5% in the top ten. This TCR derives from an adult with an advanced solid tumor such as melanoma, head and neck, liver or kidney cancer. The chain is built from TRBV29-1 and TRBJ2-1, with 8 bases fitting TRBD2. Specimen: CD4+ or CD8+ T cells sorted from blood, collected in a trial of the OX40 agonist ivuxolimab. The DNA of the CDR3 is TGCAGCGCCGCGGGGGGACGGGCGACGAATGAGCAGTTCTTC. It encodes CSAAGGRATNEQFF.